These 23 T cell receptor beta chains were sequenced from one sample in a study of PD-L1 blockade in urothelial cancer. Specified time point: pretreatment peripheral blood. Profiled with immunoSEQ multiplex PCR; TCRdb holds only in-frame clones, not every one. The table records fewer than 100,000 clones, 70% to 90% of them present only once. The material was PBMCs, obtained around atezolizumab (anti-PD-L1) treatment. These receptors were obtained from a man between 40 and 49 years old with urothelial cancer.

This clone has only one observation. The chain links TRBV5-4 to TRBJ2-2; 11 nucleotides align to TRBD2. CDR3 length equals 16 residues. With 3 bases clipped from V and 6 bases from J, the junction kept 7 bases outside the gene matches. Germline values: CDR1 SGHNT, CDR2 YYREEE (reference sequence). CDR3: CASSSSLAGGPGELFF. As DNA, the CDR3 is TGTGCCAGCAGCTCGAGCTTAGCGGGAGGGCCCGGGGAGCTGTTTTTT.

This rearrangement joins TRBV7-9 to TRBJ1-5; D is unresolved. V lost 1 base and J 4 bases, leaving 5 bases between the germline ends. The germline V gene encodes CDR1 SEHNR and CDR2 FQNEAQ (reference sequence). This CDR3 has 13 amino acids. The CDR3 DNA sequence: TGTGCCAGCAGCTTAGGCGTAAATCAGCCCCAGCATTTT. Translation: CASSLGVNQPQHF.

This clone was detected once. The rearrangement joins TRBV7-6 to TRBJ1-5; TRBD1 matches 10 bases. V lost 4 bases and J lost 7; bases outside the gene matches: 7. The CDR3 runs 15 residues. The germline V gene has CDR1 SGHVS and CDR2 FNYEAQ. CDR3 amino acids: CASSSGQGFSQPQHF. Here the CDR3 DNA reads TGTGCCAGCAGCTCGGGACAGGGGTTTAGCCAGCCCCAGCATTTT.

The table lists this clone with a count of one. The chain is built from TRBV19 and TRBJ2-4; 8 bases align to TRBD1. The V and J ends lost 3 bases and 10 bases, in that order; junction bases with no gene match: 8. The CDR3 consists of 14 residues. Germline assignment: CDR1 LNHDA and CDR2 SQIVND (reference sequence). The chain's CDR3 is CASSMAGTGGIQYF. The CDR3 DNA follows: TGTGCCAGTAGTATGGCCGGGACAGGTGGGATTCAGTACTTC.

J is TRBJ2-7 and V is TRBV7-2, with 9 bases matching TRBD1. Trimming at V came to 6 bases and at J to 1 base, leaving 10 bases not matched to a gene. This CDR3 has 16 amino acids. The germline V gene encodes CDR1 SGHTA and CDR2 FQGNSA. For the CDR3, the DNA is TGTGCCAGCAGACCCGGGACAGGGACCGGATCCTACGAGCAGTACTTC. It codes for CASRPGTGTGSYEQYF.

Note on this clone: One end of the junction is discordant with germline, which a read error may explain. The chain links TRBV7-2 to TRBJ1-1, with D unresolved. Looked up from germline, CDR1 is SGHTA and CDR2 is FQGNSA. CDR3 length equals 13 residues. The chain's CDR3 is CASTLSGRTEAFF. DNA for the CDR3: TGTGCCAGCACCTTAAGCGGGAGGACTGAAGCTTTCTTT. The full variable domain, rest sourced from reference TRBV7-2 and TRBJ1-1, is GAGVSQSPSNKVTEKGKDVELRCDPISGHTALYWYRQSLGQGLEFLIYFQGNSAPDKSGLPSDRFSAERTGGSVSTLTIQRTQQEDSAVYLCASTLSGRTEAFFGQGTRLTVV.

The CDR3 DNA follows: TGTGCTAGTGGTTTGGGACTAGCGGGACTCCGCACAGATACGCAGTATTTT. Translation gives CASGLGLAGLRTDTQYF. This chain joins TRBV12-5 and TRBJ2-3, with 11 bases that match TRBD2. This CDR3 contains 17 residues. Per germline, CDR1 LGHNT and CDR2 FRNRAP. V gave up 1 base and J gave up 1 base; unmatched junction bases: 4. Full variable domain (outside the CDR3, taken from reference TRBV12-5 and TRBJ2-3): DARVTQTPRHKVTEMGQEVTMRCQPILGHNTVFWYRQTMMQGLELLAYFRNRAPLDDSGMPKDRFSAEMPDATLATLKIQPSEPRDSAVYFCASGLGLAGLRTDTQYFGPGTRLTVL.

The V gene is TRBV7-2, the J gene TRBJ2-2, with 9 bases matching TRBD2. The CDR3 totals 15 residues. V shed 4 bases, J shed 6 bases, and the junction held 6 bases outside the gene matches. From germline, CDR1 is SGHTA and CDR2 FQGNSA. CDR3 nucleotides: TGTGCCAGCAGCTCGCGGGGGGGAGGATCCGGGGAGCTGTTTTTT. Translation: CASSSRGGGSGELFF.

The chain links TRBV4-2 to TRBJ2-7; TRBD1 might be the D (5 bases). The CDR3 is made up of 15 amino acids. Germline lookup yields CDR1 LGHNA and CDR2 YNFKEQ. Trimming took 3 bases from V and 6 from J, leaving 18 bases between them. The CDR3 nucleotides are TGTGCCAGCAGCCAGTACCTAGGACATTCGGGCGAGCAGTACTTC. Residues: CASSQYLGHSGEQYF.

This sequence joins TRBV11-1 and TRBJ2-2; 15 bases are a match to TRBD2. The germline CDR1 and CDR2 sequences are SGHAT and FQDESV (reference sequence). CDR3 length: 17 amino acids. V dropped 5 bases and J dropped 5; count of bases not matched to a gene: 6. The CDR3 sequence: CASSQLGTSGRTGELFF. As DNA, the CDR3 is TGTGCCAGCAGCCAACTTGGGACTAGCGGGAGGACCGGGGAGCTGTTTTTT. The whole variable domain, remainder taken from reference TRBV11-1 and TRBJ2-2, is EAEVAQSPRYKITEKSQAVAFWCDPISGHATLYWYRQILGQGPELLVQFQDESVVDDSQLPKDRFSAERLKGVDSTLKIQPAELGDSAMYLCASSQLGTSGRTGELFFGEGSRLTVL.

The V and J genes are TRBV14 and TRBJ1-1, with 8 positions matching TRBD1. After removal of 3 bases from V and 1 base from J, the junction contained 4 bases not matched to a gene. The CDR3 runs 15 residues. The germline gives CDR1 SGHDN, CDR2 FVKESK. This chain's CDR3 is CASSQWTGRNTEAFF. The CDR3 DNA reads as TGTGCCAGCAGCCAGTGGACAGGGAGGAACACTGAAGCTTTCTTT.

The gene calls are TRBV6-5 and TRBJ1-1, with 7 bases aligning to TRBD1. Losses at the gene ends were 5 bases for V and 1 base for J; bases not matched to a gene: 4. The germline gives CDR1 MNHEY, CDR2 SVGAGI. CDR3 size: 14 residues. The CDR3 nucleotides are TGTGCCAGCAGTGACCGGGACAGGAACACTGAAGCTTTCTTT. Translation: CASSDRDRNTEAFF.

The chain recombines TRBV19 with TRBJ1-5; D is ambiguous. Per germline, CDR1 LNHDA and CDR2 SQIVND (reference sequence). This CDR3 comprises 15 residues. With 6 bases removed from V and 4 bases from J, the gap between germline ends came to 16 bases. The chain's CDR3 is CASRERRGWNQPQHF. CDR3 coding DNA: TGTGCCAGTAGGGAACGACGGGGTTGGAATCAGCCCCAGCATTTT.

This CDR3 reads CASSLSTFRNEQFF. The DNA for the CDR3 is TGCGCCAGCAGCTTGTCGACTTTTCGGAATGAGCAGTTCTTC. The J gene is TRBJ2-1, the V gene TRBV5-1, with D uncertain. The CDR3 loop spans 14 amino acids. The ends were cut back, 1 base at V and 7 bases at J, with 12 bases in the middle. From germline, CDR1 is SGHRS and CDR2 YFSETQ. Full variable domain (rest looked up from reference TRBV5-1 and TRBJ2-1): KAGVTQTPRYLIKTRGQQVTLSCSPISGHRSVSWYQQTPGQGLQFLFEYFSETQRNKGNFPGRFSGRQFSNSRSEMNVSTLELGDSALYLCASSLSTFRNEQFFGPGTRLTVL.

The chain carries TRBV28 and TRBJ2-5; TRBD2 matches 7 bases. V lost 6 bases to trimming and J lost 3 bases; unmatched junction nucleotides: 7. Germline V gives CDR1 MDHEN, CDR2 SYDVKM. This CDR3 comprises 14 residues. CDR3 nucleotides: TGTGCCAGCAGACCTTTCGCGGGAGAAGAGACCCAGTACTTC. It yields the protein CASRPFAGEETQYF.

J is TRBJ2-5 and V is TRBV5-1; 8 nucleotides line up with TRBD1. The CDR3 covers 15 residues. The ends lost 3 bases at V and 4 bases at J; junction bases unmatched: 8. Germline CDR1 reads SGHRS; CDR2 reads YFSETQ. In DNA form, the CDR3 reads TGCGCCAGCAGCTCCGCCCCTACAGGGGGAGAGACCCAGTACTTC. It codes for CASSSAPTGGETQYF.

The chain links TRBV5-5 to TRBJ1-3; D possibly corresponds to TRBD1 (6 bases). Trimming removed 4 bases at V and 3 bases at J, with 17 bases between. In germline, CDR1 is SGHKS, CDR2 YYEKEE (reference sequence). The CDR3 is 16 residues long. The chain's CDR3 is CASSDYRVRSGNTIYF. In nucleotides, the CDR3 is TGTGCCAGCAGCGATTACAGGGTTCGGAGTGGAAACACCATATATTTT. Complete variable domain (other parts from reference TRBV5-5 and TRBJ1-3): DAGVTQSPTHLIKTRGQQVTLRCSPISGHKSVSWYQQVLGQGPQFIFQYYEKEERGRGNFPDRFSARQFPNYSSELNVNALLLGDSALYLCASSDYRVRSGNTIYFGEGSWLTVV.

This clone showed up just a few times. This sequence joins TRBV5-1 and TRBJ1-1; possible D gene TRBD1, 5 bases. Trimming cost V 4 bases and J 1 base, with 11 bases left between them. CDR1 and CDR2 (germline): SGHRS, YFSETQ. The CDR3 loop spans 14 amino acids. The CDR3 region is CASSAWGPNTEAFF. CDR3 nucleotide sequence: TGCGCCAGCAGCGCCTGGGGCCCGAACACTGAAGCTTTCTTT.

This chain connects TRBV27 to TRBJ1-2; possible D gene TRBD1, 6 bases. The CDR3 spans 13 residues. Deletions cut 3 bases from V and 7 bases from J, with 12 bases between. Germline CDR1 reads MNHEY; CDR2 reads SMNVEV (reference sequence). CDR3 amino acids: CASSLSGAGGYTF. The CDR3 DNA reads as TGTGCCAGCAGTTTGTCAGGGGCGGGTGGCTACACCTTC.

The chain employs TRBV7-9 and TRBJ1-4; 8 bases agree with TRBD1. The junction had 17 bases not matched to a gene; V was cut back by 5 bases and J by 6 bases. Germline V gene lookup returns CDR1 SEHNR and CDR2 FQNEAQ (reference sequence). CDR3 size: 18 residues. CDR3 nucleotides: TGTGCCAGCAGCACCGGATCCAGGGGGCGCATGATGGATGAAAAACTGTTTTTT. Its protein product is CASSTGSRGRMMDEKLFF.

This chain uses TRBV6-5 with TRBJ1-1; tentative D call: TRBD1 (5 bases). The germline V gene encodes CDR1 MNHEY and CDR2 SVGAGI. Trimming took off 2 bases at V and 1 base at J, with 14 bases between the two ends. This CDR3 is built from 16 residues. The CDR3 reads CASSYIAGTRNTEAFF. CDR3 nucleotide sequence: TGTGCCAGCAGTTACATCGCAGGGACTCGGAACACTGAAGCTTTCTTT.

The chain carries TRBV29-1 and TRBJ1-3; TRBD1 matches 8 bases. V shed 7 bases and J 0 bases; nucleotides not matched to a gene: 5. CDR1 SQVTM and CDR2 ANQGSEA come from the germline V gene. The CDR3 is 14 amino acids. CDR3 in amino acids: CSGTDRGSGNTIYF. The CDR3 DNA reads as TGCAGCGGGACCGACAGGGGCTCTGGAAACACCATATATTTT.

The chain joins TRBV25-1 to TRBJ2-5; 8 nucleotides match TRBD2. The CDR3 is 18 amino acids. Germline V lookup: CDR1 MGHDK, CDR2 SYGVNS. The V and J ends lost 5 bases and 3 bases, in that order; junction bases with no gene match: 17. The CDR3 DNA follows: TGTGCCAGCAGTAACATCCAACAACGCGGGGGGTTAAAAGAGACCCAGTACTTC. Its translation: CASSNIQQRGGLKETQYF.